This is a list of T cell receptor beta chains from one sample in a study of beta chain features in type 1 diabetes. Some clones are missing from TCRdb's copy, which holds only in-frame ones; the method was immunoSEQ multiplex PCR. The sample lists about 130,000 clones; approximately 9.2% were seen once. What was sequenced was central memory CD4+ T cells from blood. The receptors derive from a man aged 18 to 30 in good health. CDR3s include the opening cysteine and the closing phenylalanine or tryptophan. Each record gives: clone size, V gene, J gene, D gene, CDR3 protein, CDR3 DNA. D genes are given only for firm matches. Some rows mark clone size as missing; the rest say once, few, many or name a class of expanded clone.

-	TRBV11-2	TRBJ2-5	TRBD2	CASSLDRLAGVQETQYF	TGTGCCAGCAGCTTAGATCGACTAGCGGGGGTCCAAGAGACCCAGTACTTC
few	TRBV18	TRBJ1-1	-	CASSPVAERGEAFF	TGTGCCAGCTCACCAGTGGCGGAACGAGGTGAAGCTTTCTTT
-	TRBV18	TRBJ1-3	-	CASSPPGHPLSGNTIYF	TGTGCCAGCTCACCACCGGGACATCCTCTCTCTGGAAACACCATATATTTT
few	TRBV2	TRBJ1-4	TRBD1	CATIPGQGGEKLFF	TGTGCCACCATTCCGGGACAGGGTGGCGAAAAACTGTTTTTT
-	TRBV29-1	TRBJ2-1	TRBD2	CSYGLAGREQFF	TGCAGCTATGGACTAGCGGGGCGTGAGCAGTTCTTC
few	TRBV11-2	TRBJ2-5	-	CASSAEETQYF	TGTGCCAGCAGCGCGGAAGAGACCCAGTACTTC
-	TRBV21-1	TRBJ2-3	-	CASSKARGLGTDTQYF	TGTGCCAGCAGCAAAGCGCGAGGACTAGGAACAGATACGCAGTATTTT
few	TRBV28	TRBJ1-2	-	CAIVSNAGLGYTF	TGTGCCATCGTGTCAAATGCAGGGCTTGGCTACACCTTC
-	TRBV5-1	TRBJ1-2	-	CASSLAPVLDIYGYTF	TGCGCCAGCAGCTTGGCCCCGGTCTTGGACATTTATGGCTACACCTTC
-	TRBV6-5	TRBJ2-5	-	CASSYGQGIQETQYF	TGTGCCAGCAGTTACGGGCAGGGGATTCAAGAGACCCAGTACTTC
few	TRBV9	TRBJ2-4	TRBD1	CASSLGTGINIQYF	TGTGCCAGCAGCTTAGGGACAGGGATAAACATTCAGTACTTC
-	TRBV9	TRBJ2-2	TRBD2	CASSPFAGGGSGELFF	TGTGCCAGCAGCCCCTTCGCGGGCGGGGGGTCCGGGGAGCTGTTTTTT
-	TRBV19	TRBJ2-6	TRBD1	CASSRQGTGANVLTF	TGTGCCAGTAGTCGACAGGGCACTGGGGCCAACGTCCTGACTTTC
few	TRBV7-2	TRBJ2-4	TRBD1	CASSFRQGAKNIQYF	TGTGCCAGCAGCTTTAGACAGGGTGCCAAAAACATTCAGTACTTC
few	TRBV6-1	TRBJ2-3	TRBD2	CASSLLAGGPDTQYF	TGTGCCAGCAGCCTTCTAGCGGGGGGTCCAGATACGCAGTATTTT
-	TRBV11-2	TRBJ2-5	-	CASSLAGDLETQYF	TGTGCCAGCAGCTTAGCGGGGGACCTAGAGACCCAGTACTTC
few	TRBV21-1	TRBJ2-6	-	CASSKERASGANVLTF	TGTGCCAGCAGCAAAGAGCGGGCCTCTGGGGCCAACGTCCTGACTTTC
-	TRBV10-2	TRBJ2-4	-	CASSALAKNIQYF	TGCGCCAGCAGTGCCTTAGCCAAAAACATTCAGTACTTC
-	TRBV18	TRBJ2-7	-	CASSQQRTVYEQYF	TGTGCCAGCTCACAGCAAAGGACAGTCTACGAGCAGTACTTC
many	TRBV20-1	TRBJ2-1	-	CSASTSNEQFF	TGCAGTGCTTCTACTAGCAATGAGCAGTTCTTC
-	TRBV5-1	TRBJ2-7	-	CASSLESPYFYEQYF	TGCGCCAGCAGCTTGGAATCCCCATACTTTTACGAGCAGTACTTC
-	TRBV27	TRBJ1-4	TRBD1	CASRNQGVIGEKLFF	TGTGCCAGCAGAAACCAGGGGGTTATAGGTGAAAAACTGTTTTTT
-	TRBV5-4	TRBJ2-1	TRBD2	CASSLGGGADNEQFF	TGTGCCAGCAGCTTGGGCGGGGGGGCCGACAATGAGCAGTTCTTC
few	TRBV5-4	TRBJ2-6	-	CASNPSGTSQSGANVLTF	TGTGCCAGCAACCCCTCCGGGACAAGTCAATCTGGGGCCAACGTCCTGACTTTC
-	TRBV30	TRBJ1-2	-	CAWSAPGGYGYTF	TGTGCCTGGAGTGCCCCGGGAGGCTATGGCTACACCTTC
-	TRBV7-9	TRBJ2-3	-	CASSLASGPGTQGTDTQYF	TGTGCCAGCAGCTTAGCTTCAGGCCCCGGGACACAAGGCACAGATACGCAGTATTTT
-	TRBV2	TRBJ2-7	TRBD1	CASRDRRLGLEQYF	TGTGCCAGCAGGGACAGGCGTCTTGGGCTCGAGCAATACTTC
-	TRBV6-1	TRBJ2-5	TRBD1	CASTTGQGARETQYF	TGTGCCAGCACTACGGGACAGGGGGCGCGGGAGACCCAGTACTTC
many	TRBV28	TRBJ2-2	TRBD2	CASSLLASGGFTGELFF	TGTGCCAGCAGTTTATTAGCTAGCGGGGGATTCACCGGGGAGCTGTTTTTT
-	TRBV5-1	TRBJ2-5	TRBD2	CASSSLAGGQETQYF	TGCGCCAGCAGCTCCCTAGCGGGGGGACAAGAGACCCAGTACTTC
few	TRBV7-2	TRBJ2-1	TRBD2	CASSKKGSSGGASNEQFF	TGTGCCAGCAGCAAAAAGGGATCGAGCGGGGGGGCCTCCAATGAGCAGTTCTTC
-	TRBV4-2	TRBJ2-7	TRBD1	CASSPRTGNSYEQYF	TGTGCCAGCAGCCCAAGGACAGGGAACTCCTACGAGCAGTACTTC
few	TRBV7-2	TRBJ2-3	-	CASSFASDADTQYF	TGTGCCAGCAGCTTTGCTAGCGATGCAGATACGCAGTATTTT
few	TRBV28	TRBJ1-2	-	CASSFHNNNYGYTF	TGTGCCAGCAGTTTCCATAACAATAACTATGGCTACACCTTC